The present entry profiles one TCR beta chain with its context. Antigen: not known. The record originates from a study of graft-versus-host responses after intestinal transplantation. For the study at large: Recipients got multivisceral, liver-intestinal, or isolated intestinal transplants. Recipients across the board were started on anti-thymocyte globulin induction, then kept on tacrolimus and steroids for two to four years. Findings and limits, study-wide: Early post-transplant HvG declines tracked with peak circulating GvH clone levels. Recipient marrow contained GvH clones, some of which appeared first in ileum or blood.

TCRdb keeps only in-frame clones here, not all; method: immunoSEQ multiplex PCR. The table records about 130,000 clones, about 93% of them present only once. In germline, CDR1 is SGHNT, CDR2 YYREEE (reference sequence). V was trimmed by 4 bases and J by 2 bases, leaving 10 bases between them. The CDR3 spans 13 residues. J is TRBJ2-7 and V is TRBV5-4; the D gene could be TRBD1 or TRBD2 (5 bases each). Sequenced here: unstimulated CD4+ T cells sorted from spleen or lymph node cells, sampled before intestinal transplant. The receptor was isolated from a human donor who received an intestinal transplant. The CDR3 DNA reads TGTGCCAGCAGCGGGGGTGGCCCCTACGAGCAGTACTTC. This sequence encodes CASSGGGPYEQYF. The full variable domain, its missing parts supplied by reference TRBV5-4 and TRBJ2-7, is ETGVTQSPTHLIKTRGQQVTLRCSSQSGHNTVSWYQQALGQGPQFIFQYYREEENGRGNFPPRFSGLQFPNYSSELNVNALELDDSALYLCASSGGGPYEQYFGPGTRLTVT.